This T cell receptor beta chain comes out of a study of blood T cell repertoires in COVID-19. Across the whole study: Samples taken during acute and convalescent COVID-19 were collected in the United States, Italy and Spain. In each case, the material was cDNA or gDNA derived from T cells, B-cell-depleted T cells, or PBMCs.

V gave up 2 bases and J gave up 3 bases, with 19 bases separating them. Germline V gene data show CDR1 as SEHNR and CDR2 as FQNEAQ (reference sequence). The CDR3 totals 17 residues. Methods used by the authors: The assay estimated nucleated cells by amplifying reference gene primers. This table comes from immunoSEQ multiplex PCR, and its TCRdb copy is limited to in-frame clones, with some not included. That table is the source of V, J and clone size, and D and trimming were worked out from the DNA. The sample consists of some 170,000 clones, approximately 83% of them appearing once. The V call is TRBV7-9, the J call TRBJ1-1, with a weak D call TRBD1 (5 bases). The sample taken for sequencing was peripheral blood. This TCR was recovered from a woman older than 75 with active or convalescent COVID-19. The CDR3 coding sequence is TGTGCCAGCAGCTTAATGGCAGGGCTTTTTGGTTACACTGAAGCTTTCTTT. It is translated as CASSLMAGLFGYTEAFF.